The next 25 T cell receptor beta chains were all read from a single sample in a study of blood T cell repertoires in COVID-19 (dated by TCRdb to 2020 to 2022). The library was produced with the immunoSEQ multiplex PCR assay. The clones in this table, taken by TCRdb from immuneACCESS, are in-frame only. Not every clone is retained; where verified, under half of the shortfall comes from an unresolved V gene, and the cause of the rest is unknown. The sample table shows roughly 220,000 clones, and roughly 76% are seen once. Clones ranked in the top ten supply around 7% of the sample. Input material: peripheral blood. The receptor source for this set is an elderly woman with COVID-19, enrolled during active disease.

J is TRBJ1-1 and V is TRBV19; the D is unclear. Per the germline V gene, CDR1 is LNHDA and CDR2 is SQIVND (reference sequence). This CDR3 has 13 amino acids. V lost 6 bases to trimming and J lost 1 base, with 9 bases between them. CDR3 DNA: TGTGCCAGTAGCTTAACAGCGAACACTGAAGCTTTCTTT. Translation gives CASSLTANTEAFF.

The chain employs TRBV6-6 and TRBJ1-6; TRBD1 is a possible D gene (5 bases). CDR1 and CDR2 from the germline V gene are MNHNY and SVGAGI (reference sequence). V lost 7 bases and J lost 6, with 13 bases in between. The CDR3 is made up of 14 amino acids. In DNA form, the CDR3 reads TGTGCCAGCATTCCTCAGGGACTTAATTCACCCCTCCACTTT. Translation: CASIPQGLNSPLHF.

This clone was observed a single time. The chain joins TRBV6-5 to TRBJ1-1; D perhaps matches TRBD1 (5 bases). The CDR3 runs 15 residues. V dropped 2 bases and J dropped 5 bases, with 15 bases sitting between them. CDR1 and CDR2 (germline): MNHEY, SVGAGI. The CDR3 sequence is CASSYGGRKDTEAFF. In DNA, the CDR3 is TGTGCCAGCAGTTACGGGGGGAGGAAAGATACTGAAGCTTTCTTT.

V usage is TRBV6-6 and J usage is TRBJ1-5; weak D call: TRBD1 (5 bases). From germline, CDR1 is MNHNY and CDR2 SVGAGI (reference sequence). Trimming cost V 6 bases and J 1 base, with 10 bases left between them. The CDR3 runs 14 residues. The CDR3 nucleotides read TGTGCCAGCAGCAGGGTTACGAGCAATCAGCCCCAGCATTTT. Translated, it gives CASSRVTSNQPQHF.

The gene calls are TRBV5-1 and TRBJ1-4; TRBD1 aligns across 10 bases. Germline V lookup: CDR1 SGHRS, CDR2 YFSETQ. The CDR3 covers 16 residues. J lost 1 base, V lost 2 bases, and 2 bases had no gene match. CDR3 sequence (DNA): TGCGCCAGCAGCTTACGGGACAGGGGAACTAATGAAAAACTGTTTTTT. This gives the protein CASSLRDRGTNEKLFF. The full variable domain, rest sourced from reference TRBV5-1 and TRBJ1-4, is KAGVTQTPRYLIKTRGQQVTLSCSPISGHRSVSWYQQTPGQGLQFLFEYFSETQRNKGNFPGRFSGRQFSNSRSEMNVSTLELGDSALYLCASSLRDRGTNEKLFFGSGTQLSVL.

The chain links TRBV2 to TRBJ1-5; TRBD1 matches at 7 bases. This CDR3 contains 18 residues. After removal of 2 bases from V and 6 bases from J, the junction contained 16 bases not matched to a gene. The germline V gene has CDR1 SNHLY and CDR2 FYNNEI. The DNA of the CDR3 is TGTGCCAGCAGTGAATTTGGGACAGTTTCGTCGTCGGGTCAGCCCCAGCATTTT. Amino acids: CASSEFGTVSSSGQPQHF.

The rearrangement links TRBV28 to TRBJ2-7; 9 bases agree with TRBD2. Germline values: CDR1 MDHEN, CDR2 SYDVKM. The CDR3 runs 14 residues. The V and J ends lost 7 bases and 4 bases, in that order; junction bases with no gene match: 8. For the CDR3, the DNA is TGTGCCAGCACCGTAGCGGGAGTTGGGTACGAGCAGTACTTC. The encoded protein is CASTVAGVGYEQYF.

The rearrangement joins TRBV9 to TRBJ2-7; 8 bases agree with TRBD2. The germline V gene encodes CDR1 SGDLS and CDR2 YYNGEE. The CDR3 sequence is 15 residues long. V lost 4 bases to trimming and J lost 0 bases; unmatched junction nucleotides: 6. DNA of the CDR3: TGTGCCAGCAGCTATCTAGCGGGCCCCTCCTACGAGCAGTACTTC. Its translation is CASSYLAGPSYEQYF.

This chain uses TRBV6-5 with TRBJ2-3, with D tentatively TRBD2 (6 bases). The germline gives CDR1 MNHEY, CDR2 SVGAGI. The CDR3 contains 14 residues. Trimming left V 5 bases short and J 1 base short, with 10 bases between. In DNA form, the CDR3 reads TGTGCCAGCAGTAGAGCGGGTGGCACAGATACGCAGTATTTT. It yields the protein CASSRAGGTDTQYF.

This clone was detected only a few times. The J gene is TRBJ2-7, the V gene TRBV11-1; D is undetermined. Germline V lookup: CDR1 SGHAT, CDR2 FQDESV (reference sequence). There are 13 residues in the CDR3. V gave up 4 bases and J gave up 3 bases, with 10 bases separating them. The CDR3 DNA reads as TGTGCCAGCAGCTACGAAAAGCTCTACGAGCAGTACTTC. It translates to CASSYEKLYEQYF.

The V call is TRBV19, the J call TRBJ2-2; possibly TRBD1 for D (6 bases). The germline V and J ends were trimmed by 6 bases and 5 bases, with 16 bases remaining between them. Germline loops: CDR1 LNHDA, CDR2 SQIVND (reference sequence). The CDR3 is made up of 15 amino acids. CDR3 DNA: TGTGCCAGTAGCAGTATTAACAGGGATACCGGGGAGCTGTTTTTT. Translated: CASSSINRDTGELFF. Drawing the rest from reference TRBV19 and TRBJ2-2, the complete variable domain is DGGITQSPKYLFRKEGQNVTLSCEQNLNHDAMYWYRQDPGQGLRLIYYSQIVNDFQKGDIAEGYSVSREKKESFPLTVTSAQKNPTAFYLCASSSINRDTGELFFGEGSRLTVL.

The chain carries TRBV24-1 and TRBJ2-1; TRBD2 agrees at 8 bases. CDR1 is KGHDR and CDR2 is SFDVKD in the germline V gene. The CDR3 is made up of 15 amino acids. The J segment lost 10 bases and the V segment lost 5 bases, leaving 12 bases of the junction unmatched. CDR3 region: CATSASGGVVREQFF. In DNA, the CDR3 is TGTGCCACCAGTGCGTCGGGGGGGGTAGTGAGAGAGCAGTTCTTC.

This chain joins TRBV18 and TRBJ1-6; TRBD1 is a possible D gene (5 bases). Germline lookup yields CDR1 KGHSH and CDR2 LQKENI. This CDR3 comprises 15 residues. Trimming removed 1 base from V and 2 bases from J, with 6 bases in between. The CDR3: CASSPQGPYNSPLHF. DNA for the CDR3: TGTGCCAGCTCACCACAGGGGCCCTATAATTCACCCCTCCACTTT.

The genes are TRBV4-1 and TRBJ2-2; no clear D gene. Germline loops: CDR1 MGHRA, CDR2 YSYEKL. The CDR3 spans 14 residues. V lost 1 base and J lost 4, with 7 bases in between. The CDR3 spells CASSQGTGTGELFF. The CDR3 DNA follows: TGCGCCAGCAGCCAAGGAACGGGCACCGGGGAGCTGTTTTTT.

The rearrangement uses TRBV15 and TRBJ1-2; TRBD1 matches at 9 bases. After removal of 1 base from V and 8 bases from J, the junction contained 8 bases not matched to a gene. Germline CDR1 and CDR2: LNHNV and YYDKDF (reference sequence). CDR3 length equals 15 residues. The CDR3 spells CATSRGPGQGRGYTF. DNA of the CDR3: TGTGCCACCAGCAGAGGCCCAGGACAGGGGAGAGGCTACACCTTC.

This rearrangement joins TRBV18 to TRBJ2-1, with no clear D. Per germline, CDR1 KGHSH and CDR2 LQKENI. V was pared by 3 bases and J by 7 bases, with 16 bases between. The CDR3 loop spans 15 amino acids. The CDR3 reads CASSPRTVDRNEQFF. Here the CDR3 DNA reads TGTGCCAGCTCACCCCGCACAGTCGATAGGAATGAGCAGTTCTTC.

The chain combines TRBV27 with TRBJ2-1; 8 bases align to TRBD2. Germline CDR1 MNHEY, CDR2 SMNVEV (reference sequence). The CDR3 length is 14 residues. J lost 5 bases, V lost 3 bases, and 3 bases had no gene match. The CDR3 reads CASSFGGVDNEQFF. The CDR3 nucleotides read TGTGCCAGCAGTTTCGGGGGGGTGGACAATGAGCAGTTCTTC.

The CDR3 region is CASSLGGLTNEKLFF. CDR3 DNA: TGTGCCAGCAGTTTAGGAGGGTTAACTAATGAAAAACTGTTTTTT. V usage is TRBV28 and J usage is TRBJ1-4; D unresolved. CDR1 is MDHEN, CDR2 SYDVKM, per germline. CDR3 length equals 15 residues. The V end was cut by 2 bases, the J end by 1 base, with 8 bases between.

There are a few counts of this clone. The chain recombines TRBV4-1 with TRBJ1-5; no clear D gene. Germline CDR1 and CDR2: MGHRA and YSYEKL. The CDR3 is 15 amino acids. Trimming stripped 0 bases from V and 3 bases from J, with 9 bases between. The CDR3 region has the DNA TGCGCCAGCAGCCAAGAGGCCCTGCCCAATCAGCCCCAGCATTTT. Protein: CASSQEALPNQPQHF.

This clone has just one count. The rearrangement joins TRBV24-1 to TRBJ2-2, with 8 bases matching TRBD2. The CDR3 totals 14 residues. J was trimmed by 1 base and V by 9 bases; bases with no gene match: 3. The germline gives CDR1 KGHDR, CDR2 SFDVKD. The CDR3 nucleotides are TGTGCCACCCAAAGCGGGGGGAACACCGGGGAGCTGTTTTTT. Amino acids: CATQSGGNTGELFF.

The CDR3 coding sequence is TGTGCCAGCAGCCCCGGGACTTTCTACAATGAGCAGTTCTTC. Translating gives CASSPGTFYNEQFF. This sequence joins TRBV9 and TRBJ2-1; a weak D match, TRBD2 (6 bases). Germline CDR1 is SGDLS and CDR2 is YYNGEE. The CDR3 has 14 residues. V dropped 4 bases and J dropped 3 bases, with 11 bases sitting between them.

On this clone itself: In the same sample, other DNA sequences code for this CDR3. This chain uses TRBV7-3 with TRBJ2-2; 8 nucleotides line up with TRBD2. The CDR3 contains 15 residues. V was pared by 2 bases and J by 5 bases, with 4 bases of the junction left unmatched. Germline CDR1 reads SGHTA; CDR2 reads FQGTGA. The CDR3 sequence is CASSLAGGGTGELFF. Written as DNA, the CDR3 is TGTGCCAGCAGCTTAGCGGGGGGAGGAACCGGGGAGCTGTTTTTT.

The chain employs TRBV2 and TRBJ2-1, with 7 bases identical to TRBD2. The V and J ends lost 6 bases and 4 bases, in that order; junction bases with no gene match: 3. The germline gives CDR1 SNHLY, CDR2 FYNNEI. This CDR3 comprises 13 residues. The CDR3 here is CASSLAGYNEQFF. The CDR3 DNA follows: TGTGCCAGCAGCTTAGCGGGTTACAATGAGCAGTTCTTC.

The chain is built from TRBV7-9 and TRBJ1-2; D call uncertain. The CDR3 length is 12 residues. With 2 bases removed from V and 3 bases from J, the gap between germline ends came to 4 bases. Germline CDR1 is SEHNR and CDR2 is FQNEAQ (reference sequence). CDR3 loop: CASSLPYYGYTF. CDR3 sequence (DNA): TGTGCCAGCAGCTTACCTTACTATGGCTACACCTTC.

This sequence joins TRBV27 and TRBJ1-5, with TRBD1 matching over 7 bases. Trimming removed 8 bases from V and 6 bases from J; junction bases left unmatched: 19. Looked up from germline, CDR1 is MNHEY and CDR2 is SMNVEV (reference sequence). The CDR3 runs to 17 residues. CDR3 in amino acids: CASSPRGGGASSQPQHF. CDR3 nucleotides: TGTGCCAGCTCCCCCAGAGGAGGGGGCGCTTCCTCTCAGCCCCAGCATTTT.